In its sample, the clone carrying this T cell receptor (beta chain) was seen many times. Its antigen remains unknown. These data come from a study of metastatic and nonmetastatic thyroid tumors. Study context: Malignant and benign thyroid patients had repertoires compared in peripheral blood and tumor or nodule tissue.

Per the original data handling: For papillary thyroid cancer, a distant-metastasis classifier was constructed from CDR3 differences observed across clinicopathological groups. TCRdb re-processed the PCR reads through MiXCR. TCRdb, not the original authors, processed these V and J calls. This repertoire shows some 30,000 clones, 7% to 9% found once; its top ten account for around 45%. Overall study results and limits: Malignant thyroid tumors reportedly had TCR beta diversity that was significantly higher than in benign nodules, in blood and tumor.

Treatment of any kind had been given to no patient before thyroid surgery. CDR3 length: 14 residues. Trimming cost V 2 bases and J 7 bases, with 16 bases left between them. Germline-derived CDR1 and CDR2 are SGHRS and YFSETQ. The clonotype was recovered from a female donor with papillary thyroid cancer or a benign thyroid nodule (not recorded which). Some clones in this sample may be carry-over from other donors' samples. The genes are TRBV5-1 and TRBJ2-7, with D maybe TRBD2 (5 bases). The specimen was blood. This chain's CDR3 is CASSFNVPGREQYF. CDR3 bases: TGCGCCAGCAGCTTCAACGTACCGGGAAGGGAGCAGTACTTC.